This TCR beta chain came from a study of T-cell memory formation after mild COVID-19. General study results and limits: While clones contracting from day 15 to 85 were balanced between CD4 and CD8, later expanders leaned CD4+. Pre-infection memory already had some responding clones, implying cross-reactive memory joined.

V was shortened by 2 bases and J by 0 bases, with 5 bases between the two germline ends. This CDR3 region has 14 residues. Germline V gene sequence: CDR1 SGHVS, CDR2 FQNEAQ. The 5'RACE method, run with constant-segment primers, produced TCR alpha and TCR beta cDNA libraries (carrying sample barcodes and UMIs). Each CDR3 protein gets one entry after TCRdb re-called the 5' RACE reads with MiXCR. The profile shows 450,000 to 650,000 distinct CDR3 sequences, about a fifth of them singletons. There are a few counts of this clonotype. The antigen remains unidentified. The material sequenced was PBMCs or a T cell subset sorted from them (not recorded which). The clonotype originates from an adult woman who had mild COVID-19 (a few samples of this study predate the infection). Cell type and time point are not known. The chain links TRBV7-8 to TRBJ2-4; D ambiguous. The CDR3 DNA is TGTGCCAGCAGCTTACGGAGAGCCAAAAACATTCAGTACTTC. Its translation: CASSLRRAKNIQYF.